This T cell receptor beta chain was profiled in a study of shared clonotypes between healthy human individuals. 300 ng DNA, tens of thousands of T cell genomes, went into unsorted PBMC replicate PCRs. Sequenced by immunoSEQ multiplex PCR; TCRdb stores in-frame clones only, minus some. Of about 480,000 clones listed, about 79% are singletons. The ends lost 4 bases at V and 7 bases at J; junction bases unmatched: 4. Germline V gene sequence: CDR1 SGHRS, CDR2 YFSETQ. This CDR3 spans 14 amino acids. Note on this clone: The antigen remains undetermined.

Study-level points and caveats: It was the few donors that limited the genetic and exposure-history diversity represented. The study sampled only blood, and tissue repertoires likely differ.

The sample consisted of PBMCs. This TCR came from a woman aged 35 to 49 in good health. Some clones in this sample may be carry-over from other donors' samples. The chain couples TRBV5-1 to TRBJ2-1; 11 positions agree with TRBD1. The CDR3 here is CASSQGTGGNEQFF. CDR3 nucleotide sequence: TGCGCCAGCAGCCAAGGGACAGGGGGGAATGAGCAGTTCTTC.